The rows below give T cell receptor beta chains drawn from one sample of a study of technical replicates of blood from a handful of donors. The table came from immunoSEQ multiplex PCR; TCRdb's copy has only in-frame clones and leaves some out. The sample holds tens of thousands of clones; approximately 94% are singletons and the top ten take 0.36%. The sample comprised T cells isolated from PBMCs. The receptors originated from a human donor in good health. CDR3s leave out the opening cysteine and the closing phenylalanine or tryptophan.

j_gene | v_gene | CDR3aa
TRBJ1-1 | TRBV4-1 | ASSQVPGGLNTEAF
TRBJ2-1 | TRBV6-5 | ASREYNEQF
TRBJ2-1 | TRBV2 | ARRQGHEQF
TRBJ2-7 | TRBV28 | ASSFTGQGLGEQY
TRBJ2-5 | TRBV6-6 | ASGYRGETQY
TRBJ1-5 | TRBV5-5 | ASSRTGINQPQH
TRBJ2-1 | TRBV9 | ASSATSGRTRQF
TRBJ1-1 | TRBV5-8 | ASSWDREVTEAF
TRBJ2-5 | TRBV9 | ASSVAGQQETQY
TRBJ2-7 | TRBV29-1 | SVEMSVTYEQY
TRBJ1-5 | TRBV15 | ATSRELGNQPQH
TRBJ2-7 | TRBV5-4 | ASSLGTGASYEQY
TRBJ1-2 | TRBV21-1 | ASSKGQELWGYT
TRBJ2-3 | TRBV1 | TSIKQGLAGTTDTQY
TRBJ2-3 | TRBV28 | ASSPPTISTDTQY
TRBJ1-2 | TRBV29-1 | SVETGIYGYT
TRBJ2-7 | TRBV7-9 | ASGGPGSYEQY
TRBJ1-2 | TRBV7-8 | ASSLIGVGYGYT
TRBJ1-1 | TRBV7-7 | ASSPGQGNTEAF
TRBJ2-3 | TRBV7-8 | ASSLAGVADTQY
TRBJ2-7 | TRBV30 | AWKVISGSYEQY
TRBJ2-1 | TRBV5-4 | ASSPSMSLLQF
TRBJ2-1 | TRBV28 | ASSLWQGLAGGNEQF
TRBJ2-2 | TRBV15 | ATSRSSFRGPLGNTGELF
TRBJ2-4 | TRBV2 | ASVMAPGQNIQY
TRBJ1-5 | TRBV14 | ASSQAGQGNQPQH
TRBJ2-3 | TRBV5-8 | ASSLAGTDTQY
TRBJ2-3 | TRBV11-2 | ASSHRLAPDTDTQY
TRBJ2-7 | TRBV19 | ASSVAGPYEQY
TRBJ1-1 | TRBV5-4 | ASSLLGQKNTEAF
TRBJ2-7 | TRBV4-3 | ASSQGAENFYEQY
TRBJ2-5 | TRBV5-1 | ASSLAPAGVETQY
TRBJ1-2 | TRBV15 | ATSRAKGQGNGYT
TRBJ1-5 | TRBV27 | ASSLTANQPQH
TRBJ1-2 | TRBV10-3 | AIRPEIYGYT
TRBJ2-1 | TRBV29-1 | SASGRSGHNEQF
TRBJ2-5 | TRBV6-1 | ASIRGAYETQY
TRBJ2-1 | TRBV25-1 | ASSEPILGDEQF
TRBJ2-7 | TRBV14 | ASSQGPGTYEQY
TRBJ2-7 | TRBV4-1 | ASSPPLTGKQY
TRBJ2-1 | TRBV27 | ASSLGLAGTNEQF
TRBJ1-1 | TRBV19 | ASSIYGTEAF
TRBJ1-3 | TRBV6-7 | ARWDREPSGNTIY
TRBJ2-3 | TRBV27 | ASRQGGGTQY
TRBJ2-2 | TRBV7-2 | ASSLTTTGELF
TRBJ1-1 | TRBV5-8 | ASSLPVVGIGTEAF